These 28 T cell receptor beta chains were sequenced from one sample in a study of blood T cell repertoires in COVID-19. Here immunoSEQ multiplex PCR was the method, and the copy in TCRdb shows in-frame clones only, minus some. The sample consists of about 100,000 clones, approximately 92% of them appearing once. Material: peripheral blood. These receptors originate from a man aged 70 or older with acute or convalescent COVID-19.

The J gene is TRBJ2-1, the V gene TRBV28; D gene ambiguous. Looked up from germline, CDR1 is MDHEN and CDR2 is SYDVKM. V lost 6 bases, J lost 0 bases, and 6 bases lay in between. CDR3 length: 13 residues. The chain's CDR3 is CASRFSSYNEQFF. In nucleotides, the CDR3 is TGTGCCAGCAGGTTCAGCTCCTACAATGAGCAGTTCTTC.

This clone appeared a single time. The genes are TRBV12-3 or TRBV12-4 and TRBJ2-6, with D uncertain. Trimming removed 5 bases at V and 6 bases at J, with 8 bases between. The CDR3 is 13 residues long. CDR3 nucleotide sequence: TGTGCCAGCAGTACGTTAGAGGCCAACGTCCTGACTTTC. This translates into CASSTLEANVLTF.

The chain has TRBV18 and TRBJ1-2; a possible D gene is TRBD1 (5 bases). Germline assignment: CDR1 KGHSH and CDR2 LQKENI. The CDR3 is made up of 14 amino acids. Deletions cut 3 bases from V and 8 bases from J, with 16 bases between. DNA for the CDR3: TGTGCCAGCTCACCGAACGGGGGAGTAGGCGGCTACACCTTC. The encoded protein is CASSPNGGVGGYTF. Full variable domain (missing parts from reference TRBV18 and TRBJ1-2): NAGVMQNPRHLVRRRGQEARLRCSPMKGHSHVYWYRQLPEEGLKFMVYLQKENIIDESGMPKERFSAEFPKEGPSILRIQQVVRGDSAAYFCASSPNGGVGGYTFGSGTRLTVV.

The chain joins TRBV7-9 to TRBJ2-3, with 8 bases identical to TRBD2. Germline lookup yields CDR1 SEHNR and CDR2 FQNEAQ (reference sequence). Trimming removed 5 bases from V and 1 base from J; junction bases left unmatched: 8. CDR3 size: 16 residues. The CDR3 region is CASSIWRGARTDTQYF. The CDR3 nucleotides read TGTGCCAGCAGCATCTGGCGGGGGGCTCGCACAGATACGCAGTATTTT.

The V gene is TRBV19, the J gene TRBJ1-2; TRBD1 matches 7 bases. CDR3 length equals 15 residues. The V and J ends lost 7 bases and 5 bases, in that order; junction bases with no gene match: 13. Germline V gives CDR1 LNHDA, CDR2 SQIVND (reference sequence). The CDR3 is CASTPLQGQGYGYTF. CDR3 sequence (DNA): TGTGCCAGTACCCCCTTACAGGGGCAAGGGTATGGCTACACCTTC.

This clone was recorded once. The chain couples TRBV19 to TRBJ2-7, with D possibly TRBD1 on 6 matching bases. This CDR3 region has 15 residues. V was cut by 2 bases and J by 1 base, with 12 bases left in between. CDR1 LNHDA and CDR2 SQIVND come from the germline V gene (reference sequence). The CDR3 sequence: CASSITQTGSYEQYF. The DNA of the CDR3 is TGTGCCAGTAGTATAACTCAGACAGGTTCCTACGAGCAGTACTTC.

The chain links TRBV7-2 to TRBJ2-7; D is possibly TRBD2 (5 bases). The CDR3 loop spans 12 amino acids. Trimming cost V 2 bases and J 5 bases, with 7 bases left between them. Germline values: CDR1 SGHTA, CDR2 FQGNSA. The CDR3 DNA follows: TGTGCCAGCAGCTTACCTAGCCACGAGCAGTACTTC. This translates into CASSLPSHEQYF.

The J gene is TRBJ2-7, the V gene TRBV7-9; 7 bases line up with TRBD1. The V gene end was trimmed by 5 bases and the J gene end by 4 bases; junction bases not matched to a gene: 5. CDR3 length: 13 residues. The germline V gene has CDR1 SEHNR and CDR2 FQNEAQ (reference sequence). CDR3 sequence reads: CASSGGQWYEQYF. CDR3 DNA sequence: TGTGCCAGCAGCGGGGGACAGTGGTACGAGCAGTACTTC.

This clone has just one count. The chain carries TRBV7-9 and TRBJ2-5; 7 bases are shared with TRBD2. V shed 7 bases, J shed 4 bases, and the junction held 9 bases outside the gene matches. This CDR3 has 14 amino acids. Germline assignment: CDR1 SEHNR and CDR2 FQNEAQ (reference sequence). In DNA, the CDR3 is TGTGCCAGCACTCGGCGGGGGTTTAGAGAGACCCAGTACTTC. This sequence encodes CASTRRGFRETQYF.

In nucleotides, the CDR3 is TGTGCCAGCAGCCAAGTGGCAGGAAATTCACCCCTCCACTTT. Amino acid sequence: CASSQVAGNSPLHF. The chain links TRBV3-1 (or the pseudogene TRBV3-2) to TRBJ1-6; D is unclear. CDR1 is LGHDT and CDR2 is YNNKEL in the germline V gene (reference sequence). Trimming removed 1 base at V and 7 bases at J, with 8 bases between. CDR3 size: 14 residues.

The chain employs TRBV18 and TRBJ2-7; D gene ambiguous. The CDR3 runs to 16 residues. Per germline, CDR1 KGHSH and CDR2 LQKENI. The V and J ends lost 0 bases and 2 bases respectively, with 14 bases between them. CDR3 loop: CASSPPRQYYTYEQYF. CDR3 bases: TGTGCCAGCTCACCACCGCGCCAATACTACACCTACGAGCAGTACTTC. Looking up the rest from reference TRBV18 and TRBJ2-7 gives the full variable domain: NAGVMQNPRHLVRRRGQEARLRCSPMKGHSHVYWYRQLPEEGLKFMVYLQKENIIDESGMPKERFSAEFPKEGPSILRIQQVVRGDSAAYFCASSPPRQYYTYEQYFGPGTRLTVT.

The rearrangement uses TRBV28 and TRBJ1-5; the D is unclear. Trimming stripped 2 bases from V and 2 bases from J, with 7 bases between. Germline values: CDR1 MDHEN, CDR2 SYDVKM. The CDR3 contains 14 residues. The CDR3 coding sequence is TGTGCCAGCAGTTTAACCCAGGGCAATCAGCCCCAGCATTTT. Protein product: CASSLTQGNQPQHF. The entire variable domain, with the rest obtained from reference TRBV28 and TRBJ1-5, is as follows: DVKVTQSSRYLVKRTGEKVFLECVQDMDHENMFWYRQDPGLGLRLIYFSYDVKMKEKGDIPEGYSVSREKKERFSLILESASTNQTSMYLCASSLTQGNQPQHFGDGTRLSIL.

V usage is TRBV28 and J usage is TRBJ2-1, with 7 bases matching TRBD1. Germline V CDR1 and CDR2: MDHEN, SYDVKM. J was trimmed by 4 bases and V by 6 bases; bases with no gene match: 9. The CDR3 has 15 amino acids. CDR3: CASSLLRGLYNEQFF. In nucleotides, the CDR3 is TGTGCCAGCAGCCTTCTCAGGGGGTTATACAATGAGCAGTTCTTC. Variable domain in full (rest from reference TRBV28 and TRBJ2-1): DVKVTQSSRYLVKRTGEKVFLECVQDMDHENMFWYRQDPGLGLRLIYFSYDVKMKEKGDIPEGYSVSREKKERFSLILESASTNQTSMYLCASSLLRGLYNEQFFGPGTRLTVL.

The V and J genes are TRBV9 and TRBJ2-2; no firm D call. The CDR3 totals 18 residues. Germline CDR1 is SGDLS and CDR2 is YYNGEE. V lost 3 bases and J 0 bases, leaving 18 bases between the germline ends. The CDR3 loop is CASSAPRGTNPNTGELFF. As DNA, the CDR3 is TGTGCCAGCAGCGCGCCGCGCGGAACTAACCCGAACACCGGGGAGCTGTTTTTT. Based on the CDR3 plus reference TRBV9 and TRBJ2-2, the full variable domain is DSGVTQTPKHLITATGQRVTLRCSPRSGDLSVYWYQQSLDQGLQFLIQYYNGEERAKGNILERFSAQQFPDLHSELNLSSLELGDSALYFCASSAPRGTNPNTGELFFGEGSRLTVL.

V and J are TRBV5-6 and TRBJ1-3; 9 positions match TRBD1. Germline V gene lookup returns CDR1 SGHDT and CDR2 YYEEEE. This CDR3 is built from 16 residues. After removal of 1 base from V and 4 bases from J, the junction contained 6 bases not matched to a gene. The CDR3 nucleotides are TGTGCCAGCAGCTTGCGTGGGACAGGGACGGGAAACACCATATATTTT. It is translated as CASSLRGTGTGNTIYF.

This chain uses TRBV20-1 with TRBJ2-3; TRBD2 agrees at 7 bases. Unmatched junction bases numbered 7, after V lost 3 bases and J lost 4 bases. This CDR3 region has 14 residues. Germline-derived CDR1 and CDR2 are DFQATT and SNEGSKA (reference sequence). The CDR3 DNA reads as TGCAGTGCTAGTCCCAGCGGGGATCCAGATACGCAGTATTTT. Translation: CSASPSGDPDTQYF.

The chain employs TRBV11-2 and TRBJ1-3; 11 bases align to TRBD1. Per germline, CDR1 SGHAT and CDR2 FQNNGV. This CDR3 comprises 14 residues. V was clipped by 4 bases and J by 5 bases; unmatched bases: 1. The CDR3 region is CASSSDRGRNTIYF. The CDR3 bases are TGTGCCAGCAGCTCGGACAGGGGGCGAAACACCATATATTTT.

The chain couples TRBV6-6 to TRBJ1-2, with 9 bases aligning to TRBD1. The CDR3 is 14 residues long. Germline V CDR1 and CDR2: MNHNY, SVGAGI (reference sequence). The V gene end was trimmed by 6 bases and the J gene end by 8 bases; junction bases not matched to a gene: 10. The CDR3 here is CASRQDGTGKGYTF. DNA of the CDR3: TGTGCCAGCAGGCAGGATGGGACAGGGAAAGGCTACACCTTC.

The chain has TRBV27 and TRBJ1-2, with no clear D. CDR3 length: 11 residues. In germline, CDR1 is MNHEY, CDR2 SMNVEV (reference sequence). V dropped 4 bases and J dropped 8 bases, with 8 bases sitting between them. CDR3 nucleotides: TGTGCCAGCAGTTCAGGTCGGGGCTACACCTTC. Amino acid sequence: CASSSGRGYTF.

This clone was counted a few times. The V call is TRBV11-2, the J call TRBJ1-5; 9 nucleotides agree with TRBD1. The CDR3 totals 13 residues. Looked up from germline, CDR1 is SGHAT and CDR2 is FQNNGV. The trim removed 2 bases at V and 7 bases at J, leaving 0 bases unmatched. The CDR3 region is CASSLTGGQPQHF. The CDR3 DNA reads TGTGCCAGCAGCTTAACAGGGGGCCAGCCCCAGCATTTT.

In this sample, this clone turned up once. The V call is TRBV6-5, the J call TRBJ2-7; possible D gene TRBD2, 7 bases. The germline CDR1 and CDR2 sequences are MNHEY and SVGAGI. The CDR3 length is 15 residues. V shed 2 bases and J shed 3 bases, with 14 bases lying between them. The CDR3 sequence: CASSYGGGHYYEQYF. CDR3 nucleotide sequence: TGTGCCAGCAGTTACGGGGGGGGCCATTACTACGAGCAGTACTTC.

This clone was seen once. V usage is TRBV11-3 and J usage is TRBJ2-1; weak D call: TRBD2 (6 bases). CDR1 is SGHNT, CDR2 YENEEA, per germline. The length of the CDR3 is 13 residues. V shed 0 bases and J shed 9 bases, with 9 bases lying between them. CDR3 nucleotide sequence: TGTGCCAGCAGCTTAGACCCAGCGGGTGAGCAGTTCTTC. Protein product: CASSLDPAGEQFF.

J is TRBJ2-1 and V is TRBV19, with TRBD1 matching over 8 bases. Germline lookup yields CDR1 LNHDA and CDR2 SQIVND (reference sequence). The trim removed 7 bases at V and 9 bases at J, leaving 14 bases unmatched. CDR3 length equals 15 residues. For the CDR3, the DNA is TGTGCCAGTACTAGGGACAGGAATAACCCCAGTGAGCAGTTCTTC. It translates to CASTRDRNNPSEQFF.

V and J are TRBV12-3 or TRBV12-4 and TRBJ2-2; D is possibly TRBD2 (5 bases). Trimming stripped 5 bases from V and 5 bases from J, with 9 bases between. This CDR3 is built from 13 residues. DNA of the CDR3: TGTGCCAGCAGTCCCCGGGGAACCGGGGAGCTGTTTTTT. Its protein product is CASSPRGTGELFF.

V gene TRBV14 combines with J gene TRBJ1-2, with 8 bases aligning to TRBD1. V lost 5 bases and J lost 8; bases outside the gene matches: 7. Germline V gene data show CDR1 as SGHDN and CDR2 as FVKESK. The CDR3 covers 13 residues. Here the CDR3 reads CASSSQGARGYTF. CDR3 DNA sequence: TGTGCCAGCAGCTCCCAGGGGGCTAGAGGCTACACCTTC.

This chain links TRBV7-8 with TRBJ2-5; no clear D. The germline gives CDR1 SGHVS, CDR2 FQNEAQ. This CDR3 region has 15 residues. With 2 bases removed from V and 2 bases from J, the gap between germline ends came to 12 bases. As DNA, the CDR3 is TGTGCCAGCAGCTTAAGTTTAGTCGGGCAAGAGACCCAGTACTTC. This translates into CASSLSLVGQETQYF.

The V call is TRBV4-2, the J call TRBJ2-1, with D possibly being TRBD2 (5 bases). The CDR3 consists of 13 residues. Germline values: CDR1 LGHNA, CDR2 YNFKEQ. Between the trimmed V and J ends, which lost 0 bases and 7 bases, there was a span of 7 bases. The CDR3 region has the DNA TGTGCCAGCAGCCAAGAGGGCGGGAATGAGCAGTTCTTC. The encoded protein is CASSQEGGNEQFF.

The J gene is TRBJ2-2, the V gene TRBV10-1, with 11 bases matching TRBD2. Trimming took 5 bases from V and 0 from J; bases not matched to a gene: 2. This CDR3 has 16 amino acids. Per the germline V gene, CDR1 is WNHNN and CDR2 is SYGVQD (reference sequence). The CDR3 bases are TGCGCCAGCAGTTCTAGCGGGGGGACGAACACCGGGGAGCTGTTTTTT. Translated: CASSSSGGTNTGELFF.